Sequencing of this T cell receptor (beta chain) was carried out in a study of T-cell reconstitution after alpha-beta-depleted transplantation in children. In germline, CDR1 is SEHNR, CDR2 FQNEAQ (reference sequence). This CDR3 is built from 17 residues. V lost 5 bases, J lost 0 bases, and 14 bases lay in between. This clonotype came up a few times. Library preparation (for TCRbeta) was performed with unique molecular identifiers. TCRdb re-derived calls from the PCR reads in MiXCR, one entry per CDR3 protein. Among under 450,000 distinct CDR3 sequences listed, around 16% were seen once. Material: PBMCs, mostly from graft donor cells, obtained 360 days after TCRalphabeta/CD19-depleted stem cell transplant. This receptor was obtained from a boy younger than two who had a stem cell transplant for Wiskott-Aldrich syndrome, so the T cells may come from the graft donor. This chain links TRBV7-9 with TRBJ2-6; the D is unclear. The CDR3 DNA is TGTGCCAGCAGCCTAGGACGGTTAGGCTCTGGGGCCAACGTCCTGACTTTC. This gives the protein CASSLGRLGSGANVLTF.